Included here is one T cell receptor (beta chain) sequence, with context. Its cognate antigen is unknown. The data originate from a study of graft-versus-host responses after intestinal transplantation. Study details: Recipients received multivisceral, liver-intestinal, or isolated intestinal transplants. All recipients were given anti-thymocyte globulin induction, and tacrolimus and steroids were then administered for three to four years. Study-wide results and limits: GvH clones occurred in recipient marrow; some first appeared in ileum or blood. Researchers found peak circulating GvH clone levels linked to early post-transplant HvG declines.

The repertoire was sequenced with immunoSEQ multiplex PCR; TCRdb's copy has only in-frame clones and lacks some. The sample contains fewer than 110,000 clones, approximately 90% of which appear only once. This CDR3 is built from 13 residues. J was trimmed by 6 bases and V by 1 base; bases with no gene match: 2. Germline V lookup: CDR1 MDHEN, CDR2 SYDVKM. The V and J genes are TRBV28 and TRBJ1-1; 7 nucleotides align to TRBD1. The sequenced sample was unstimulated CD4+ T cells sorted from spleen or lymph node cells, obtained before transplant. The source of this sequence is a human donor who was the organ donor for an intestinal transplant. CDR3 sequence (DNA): TGTGCCAGCAGTTTATACAGGGGCGCTGAAGCTTTCTTT. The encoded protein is CASSLYRGAEAFF.